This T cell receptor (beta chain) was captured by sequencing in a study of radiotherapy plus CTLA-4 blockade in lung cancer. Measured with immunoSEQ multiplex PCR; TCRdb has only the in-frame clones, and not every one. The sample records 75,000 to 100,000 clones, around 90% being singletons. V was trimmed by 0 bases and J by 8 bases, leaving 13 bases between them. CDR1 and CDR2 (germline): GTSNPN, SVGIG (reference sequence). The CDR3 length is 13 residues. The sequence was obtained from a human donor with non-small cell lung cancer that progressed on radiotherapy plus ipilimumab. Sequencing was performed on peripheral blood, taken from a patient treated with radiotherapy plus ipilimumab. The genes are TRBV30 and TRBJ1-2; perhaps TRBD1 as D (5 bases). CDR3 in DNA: TGTGCCTGGAGTGTCCAGGGATTGCGAGGCTACACCTTC. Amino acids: CAWSVQGLRGYTF.